What follows are 17 T cell receptor beta chains derived from one specimen sequenced in a study of T-cell reconstitution after alpha-beta-depleted transplantation in children (dated by TCRdb to 2016 to 2017). Library prep was done by PCR. These reads were obtained on an Illumina HiSeq 2500. TCR libraries were prepared with molecular barcoding, using unique molecular identifiers to normalize TCRbeta repertoire quantification. TCRdb reprocessed the public reads (quality trimming at Q25 with fastp, clone calling with MiXCR) and kept in-frame beta chains. Each record represents a unique CDR3 protein, reported with the most common genes and DNA among its rows. The sample yields around 450,000 distinct CDR3 sequences; roughly a tenth were counted once. The ten biggest clones cover 2% to 2.5% of the sample. Sample treatment or condition, as interpreted from the label and publication: allogeneic hematopoietic cell transplantation with graft depleted of TCRalphabeta T cells and CD19 B cells.

The sequenced sample was PBMCs, obtained before TCRalphabeta/CD19-depleted stem cell transplant. The receptors here all came from a child aged 2 to 10 with inherited bone marrow failure, due to receive a stem cell transplant.

This clonotype was seen many times. The genes are TRBV29-1 and TRBJ2-3; TRBD2 is a possible D gene (5 bases). V was cut by 2 bases and J by 6 bases, with 15 bases left in between. CDR3 length: 14 residues. Germline V gene data show CDR1 as SQVTM and CDR2 as ANQGSEA. In nucleotides, the CDR3 is TGCAGCGTTGAACGCGCTAGCTTTACCGATACGCAGTATTTT. Its translation is CSVERASFTDTQYF.

The chain links TRBV12-3 or TRBV12-4 to TRBJ2-2; either TRBD1 or TRBD2 may supply D (6 bases each). The CDR3 has 14 residues. V was trimmed by 3 bases and J by 7 bases, leaving 12 bases between them. As DNA, the CDR3 is TGTGCCAGCAGTTTTGGGGGGCGGAACGGGGAGCTGTTTTTT. Protein product: CASSFGGRNGELFF.

This clonotype was detected many times. V is TRBV12-3 or TRBV12-4 and J is TRBJ2-3, with a weak D call TRBD2 (5 bases). V was trimmed by 3 bases and J by 2 bases, leaving 15 bases between them. The CDR3 runs to 16 residues. The CDR3 bases are TGTGCCAGCAGTTTCGACAAACTAGGTTTCACAGATACGCAGTATTTT. This translates into CASSFDKLGFTDTQYF.

This clonotype was observed a few times. This chain connects TRBV24-1 to TRBJ2-2; 10 bases match TRBD2. In germline, CDR1 is KGHDR, CDR2 SFDVKD. Trimming at V came to 4 bases and at J to 6 bases, leaving 7 bases not matched to a gene. The CDR3 loop spans 16 amino acids. The CDR3 region has the DNA TGTGCCACCAGTGACGCCGGGACTAGCGAACCCGGGGAGCTGTTTTTT. As protein: CATSDAGTSEPGELFF.

This clonotype was found many times. The chain employs TRBV7-9 and TRBJ2-5, with D perhaps TRBD2 (6 bases). V was shortened by 5 bases and J by 4 bases, with 17 bases between the two germline ends. This CDR3 contains 15 residues. In germline, CDR1 is SEHNR, CDR2 FQNEAQ (reference sequence). The CDR3 sequence: CASSPGDERRETQYF. CDR3 DNA sequence: TGTGCCAGCAGCCCGGGGGACGAGAGAAGAGAGACCCAGTACTTC. Based on the CDR3 plus reference TRBV7-9 and TRBJ2-5, the full variable domain is DTGVSQNPRHKITKRGQNVTFRCDPISEHNRLYWYRQTLGQGPEFLTYFQNEAQLEKSRLLSDRFSAERPKGSFSTLEIQRTEQGDSAMYLCASSPGDERRETQYFGPGTRLLVL.

At least ten counts were recorded for this clonotype. This rearrangement joins TRBV15 to TRBJ2-7; possibly TRBD2 for D (5 bases). V lost 0 bases and J lost 3, with 6 bases in between. Germline-derived CDR1 and CDR2 are LNHNV and YYDKDF (reference sequence). This CDR3 has 13 residues. The CDR3 loop reads CATSRERDYEQYF. In DNA form, the CDR3 reads TGTGCCACCAGCAGAGAACGGGACTACGAGCAGTACTTC.

This clonotype was observed many times. The V gene is TRBV4-3, the J gene TRBJ2-7; the match to TRBD1 covers 7 bases. V shed 3 bases, J shed 2 bases, and the junction held 10 bases outside the gene matches. Germline V gene sequence: CDR1 LGHNA, CDR2 YSLEER. The CDR3 contains 16 residues. Here the CDR3 DNA reads TGCGCCAGCAGCCAGGGTATTAGACAGGGAGCCTACGAGCAGTACTTC. This encodes CASSQGIRQGAYEQYF.

This clonotype was detected ten times or more. In DNA, the CDR3 is TGTGCCAGCAGCTTTGAGGGGTGGGAGGCCTACGAGCAGTACTTC. Encoded protein: CASSFEGWEAYEQYF. The rearrangement links TRBV7-2 to TRBJ2-7, with TRBD2 as a possible D gene (6 bases). This CDR3 is 15 amino acids long. Trimming cost V 3 bases and J 2 bases, with 14 bases left between them. Germline V gene sequence: CDR1 SGHTA, CDR2 FQGNSA.

This clonotype was observed a few times. The rearrangement uses TRBV5-1 and TRBJ1-1, with unresolved D. V lost 3 bases, J lost 10 bases, and 19 bases lay in between. The germline gives CDR1 SGHRS, CDR2 YFSETQ. The length of the CDR3 is 14 residues. CDR3 loop: CASSYDKGGVGAFF. The CDR3 bases are TGCGCCAGCAGCTATGACAAGGGTGGGGTGGGAGCTTTCTTT.

This clonotype was counted a few times. The chain carries TRBV7-9 and TRBJ2-1, with 14 positions matching TRBD2. The trim removed 7 bases at V and 1 base at J, leaving 6 bases unmatched. The CDR3 sequence is 17 residues long. Per the germline V gene, CDR1 is SEHNR and CDR2 is FQNEAQ (reference sequence). CDR3 coding DNA: TGTGCCAGCACCGGGACTAGCGGGAGAGGGTCCTACAATGAGCAGTTCTTC. Translating it yields CASTGTSGRGSYNEQFF.

This clonotype was recorded at least ten times. The chain joins TRBV20-1 to TRBJ2-1; 10 bases agree with TRBD1. This CDR3 contains 15 residues. Germline values: CDR1 DFQATT, CDR2 SNEGSKA (reference sequence). Losses at the gene ends were 1 base for V and 4 bases for J; bases not matched to a gene: 4. The CDR3 sequence: CSARAGGQGYNEQFF. The DNA of the CDR3 is TGCAGTGCTAGAGCTGGGGGACAGGGGTACAATGAGCAGTTCTTC.

The chain recombines TRBV29-1 with TRBJ1-3; D gene uncertain. V was pared by 4 bases and J by 4 bases, with 11 bases between. Germline V CDR1 and CDR2: SQVTM, ANQGSEA. CDR3 length: 13 amino acids. CDR3 in amino acids: CSVGIGIGNTIYF. The CDR3 bases are TGCAGCGTTGGGATAGGGATAGGAAACACCATATATTTT.

This clonotype was seen ten or more times. The chain carries TRBV19 and TRBJ2-1; either TRBD1 or TRBD2 may fit D (5 bases each). CDR1 and CDR2 (germline): LNHDA, SQIVND (reference sequence). V was cut by 5 bases and J by 9 bases, with 11 bases left in between. There are 12 residues in the CDR3. The CDR3 spells CASSVGTAEQFF. The CDR3 region has the DNA TGTGCCAGTAGTGTAGGGACGGCTGAGCAGTTCTTC. Looking up the rest from reference TRBV19 and TRBJ2-1 gives the full variable domain: DGGITQSPKYLFRKEGQNVTLSCEQNLNHDAMYWYRQDPGQGLRLIYYSQIVNDFQKGDIAEGYSVSREKKESFPLTVTSAQKNPTAFYLCASSVGTAEQFFGPGTRLTVL.

At least ten counts were recorded for this clonotype. This rearrangement joins TRBV27 to TRBJ2-7, with 8 positions matching TRBD1. The V and J ends lost 8 bases and 6 bases, in that order; junction bases with no gene match: 3. The CDR3 extends over 11 amino acids. Germline assignment: CDR1 MNHEY and CDR2 SMNVEV (reference sequence). CDR3 protein: CASQTGVEQYF. In DNA form, the CDR3 reads TGTGCCAGCCAGACAGGGGTCGAGCAGTACTTC.

This clonotype occurred many times. The chain carries TRBV29-1 and TRBJ2-4; D unclear. V lost 1 base, J lost 7 bases, and 14 bases lay in between. Germline V lookup: CDR1 SQVTM, CDR2 ANQGSEA. The CDR3 extends over 14 amino acids. The CDR3 is CSVEGQPQGNIQYF. The CDR3 bases are TGCAGCGTTGAAGGCCAACCCCAAGGGAACATTCAGTACTTC.

This clonotype appeared many times. The chain is built from TRBV27 and TRBJ1-6; D is uncertain. Deletions cut 3 bases from V and 8 bases from J, with 5 bases between. In germline, CDR1 is MNHEY, CDR2 SMNVEV (reference sequence). The CDR3 is 12 amino acids. CDR3 region: CASSFFDSPLHF. Written as DNA, the CDR3 is TGTGCCAGCAGTTTTTTCGATTCACCCCTCCACTTT.

This clonotype was picked up many times. J is TRBJ2-1 and V is TRBV27; tentatively, D is TRBD1 (5 bases). Germline CDR1 reads MNHEY; CDR2 reads SMNVEV (reference sequence). The germline V and J ends were trimmed by 3 bases and 1 base, with 10 bases remaining between them. This CDR3 comprises 15 residues. CDR3 in amino acids: CASSFLDKSYNEQFF. The CDR3, as DNA: TGTGCCAGCAGTTTCTTGGACAAATCCTACAATGAGCAGTTCTTC.